These 9 T cell receptor beta chains were all obtained from the same sample, sequenced in a study of blood T cells in healthy people across ages. A sample-barcoded 5' primer and a J-beta primer mix were used in a second PCR of about 7 to 12 cycles. MiXCR was run by TCRdb on the 5' RACE reads, yielding one entry per CDR3 protein. Of about 1.6 million distinct CDR3 sequences in the sample, about 35% were seen once. Sequenced: blood. The origin of the receptors is a woman aged 25 to 39 in good health.

This clonotype was seen a handful of times. The chain uses TRBV7-9 and TRBJ2-7; D is perhaps TRBD1 (6 bases). Germline V CDR1 and CDR2: SEHNR, FQNEAQ (reference sequence). The V end lost 5 bases, the J end lost 1 base, and 18 bases lay between the germline ends. There are 16 residues in the CDR3. The CDR3 protein is CASSTQGRPHSYEQYF. The CDR3 DNA reads as TGTGCCAGCAGCACACAGGGCAGACCCCATTCCTACGAGCAGTACTTC.

V and J are TRBV7-3 and TRBJ2-1, with TRBD2 matching over 7 bases. Trimming cost V 1 base and J 5 bases; bases outside gene matches: 5. This CDR3 is built from 15 residues. Germline V gene data show CDR1 as SGHTA and CDR2 as FQGTGA. CDR3 loop: CASSLKRAGDNEQFF. CDR3 coding DNA: TGTGCCAGCAGCTTAAAACGGGCGGGAGACAATGAGCAGTTCTTC.

This clonotype was seen only a few times. The J gene is TRBJ2-4, the V gene TRBV20-1; D gene unclear. Germline assignment: CDR1 DFQATT and CDR2 SNEGSKA (reference sequence). This CDR3 comprises 16 residues. V lost 0 bases, J lost 0 bases, and 12 bases lay in between. CDR3 bases: TGCAGTGCTAGAGATCACGCCCTGGGAGCCAAAAACATTCAGTACTTC. This encodes CSARDHALGAKNIQYF.

Comment on this clonotype: Since a much larger clone is just one base distant, this may be a read error. The chain links TRBV7-3 to TRBJ2-4; either TRBD1 or TRBD2 may fit D (5 bases each). The J call may be in error: the DNA end matches TRBJ2-7 better. CDR1 SGHTA and CDR2 FQGTGA come from the germline V gene. The CDR3 covers 14 residues. CDR3 region: CASSLNGGSCEQYF. Here the CDR3 DNA reads TGTGCCAGCAGCTTAAATGGGGGATCCTGCGAGCAGTACTTC.

This clonotype was picked up a small number of times. This chain links TRBV20-1 with TRBJ2-7; weak D call: TRBD1 (5 bases). The germline V gene encodes CDR1 DFQATT and CDR2 SNEGSKA (reference sequence). The CDR3 runs to 15 residues. The V end lost 0 bases, the J end lost 0 bases, and 12 bases lay between the germline ends. The CDR3, as DNA: TGCAGTGCTAGAGATTTCCAGGGTCCCTCCTACGAGCAGTACTTC. Encoded protein: CSARDFQGPSYEQYF.

This clonotype was detected a few times. The CDR3 here is CASSRTGTGEYEQYF. CDR3 bases: TGTGCCAGCAGCCGAACCGGGACAGGGGAATACGAGCAGTACTTC. The V and J genes are TRBV12-3 or TRBV12-4 and TRBJ2-7, with TRBD1 identical over 10 bases. The CDR3 extends over 15 amino acids. Germline trimming cut 6 bases from V and 4 bases from J; bases unmatched to any gene: 9.

The V and J genes are TRBV27 and TRBJ2-6; no clear D gene. Per germline, CDR1 MNHEY and CDR2 SMNVEV (reference sequence). This CDR3 region has 16 residues. V was pared by 8 bases and J by 0 bases, with 14 bases between. In DNA form, the CDR3 reads TGTGCCAGCTGCTTTTGGCGCCTCTCTGGGGCCAACGTCCTGACTTTC. It specifies CASCFWRLSGANVLTF.

The chain is built from TRBV20-1 and TRBJ2-7; D gene uncertain. This CDR3 contains 9 residues. V gave up 3 bases and J gave up 7 bases, with 4 bases separating them. Germline assignment: CDR1 DFQATT and CDR2 SNEGSKA (reference sequence). The CDR3 protein is CSASREQYF. CDR3 bases: TGCAGTGCTAGTCGGGAGCAGTACTTC.

The chain uses TRBV5-1 and TRBJ2-5; 8 positions agree with TRBD1. The CDR3 runs to 14 residues. The V and J ends lost 5 bases and 4 bases, in that order; junction bases with no gene match: 7. Germline lookup yields CDR1 SGHRS and CDR2 YFSETQ. CDR3 sequence: CASSRDRRGETQYF. CDR3 in DNA: TGCGCCAGCAGTCGGGACAGGAGGGGAGAGACCCAGTACTTC.